The 22 T cell receptor beta chains below come from one sample, sequenced in a study of T cells in women clearing cervical HPV infection. TCRdb's copy holds only in-frame clones and misses some; the assay was immunoSEQ multiplex PCR. The data include approximately 15,000 clones; the top ten clones carry less than 8%. Sequencing used blood buffy coat. These receptors all come from a woman aged 18 to 75 with a cervical HPV16 infection that either progressed to CIN3+ or cleared (not recorded which).

Comment on this clone: The sequence runs out 3 residues before the end of the CDR3; the remainder is reconstructed from the germline J gene. The gene calls are TRBV10-3 and TRBJ2-7; 11 bases line up with TRBD2. There are 13 residues in the CDR3. Germline V lookup: CDR1 ENHRY, CDR2 SYGVKD. J lost 6 bases, V lost 4 bases, and 2 bases had no gene match. The sequenced part of the CDR3 DNA is TGTGCCATCAGTGTAGCGGGAGGGCGCGAG. This codes for CAISVAGGRE. Given in full, the CDR3 is CAISVAGGREQYF.

About this clone: The read ends 3 residues shy of where the CDR3 ends; the end is completed using the germline J gene. The chain recombines TRBV4-1 with TRBJ1-2, with 7 bases fitting TRBD1. The V gene end was trimmed by 0 bases and the J gene end by 4 bases; junction bases not matched to a gene: 14. The CDR3 has 18 amino acids. Germline V gene sequence: CDR1 MGHRA, CDR2 YSYEKL. The sequenced part of the CDR3 DNA is TGCGCCAGCAGCCAAGACCCACCGGGACAGCAGAATCTCTATGGC. This codes for CASSQDPPGQQNLYG. The whole CDR3 protein reads CASSQDPPGQQNLYGYTF.

In the case of this clone: Read coverage stops 3 residues before the CDR3 terminus; the germline J gene supplies the remainder. The chain has TRBV20-1 and TRBJ2-7; 10 nucleotides line up with TRBD1. CDR1 is DFQATT, CDR2 SNEGSKA, per germline (reference sequence). The CDR3 spans 12 residues. V dropped 6 bases and J dropped 3; count of bases not matched to a gene: 2. CDR3 in amino acids: CSARDRGYEQYF. CDR3 DNA (partial): TGCAGTGCCCGGGACAGGGGCTACGAG.

As for this clone: The read is 3 residues too short to cover the CDR3 end, so that end is filled in from the germline J gene. V usage is TRBV11-3 and J usage is TRBJ1-2; D not certain. The CDR3 is 13 amino acids. Per the germline V gene, CDR1 is SGHNT and CDR2 is YENEEA. The CDR3 loop is CASSSPFSYDYTF. The CDR3 bases that were read are TGTGCCAGCAGCTCCCCTTTTTCCTACGAC. Full variable domain (outside the CDR3, taken from reference TRBV11-3 and TRBJ1-2): EAGVVQSPRYKIIEKKQPVAFWCNPISGHNTLYWYLQNLGQGPELLIRYENEEAVDDSQLPKDRFSAERLKGVDSTLKIQPAELGDSAVYLCASSSPFSYDYTFGSGTRLTVV.

Comment on this clone: The observed sequence ends 3 residues before the CDR3 terminus, with the missing tail filled in from the germline J gene. This rearrangement joins TRBV4-2 to TRBJ2-3, with a weak D call TRBD1 (5 bases). CDR1 is LGHNA and CDR2 is YNFKEQ in the germline V gene. The CDR3 sequence is 14 residues long. CDR3 loop: CASSFERGNQPQYF. The CDR3 DNA, read in part, is TGTGCCAGCAGCTTCGAAAGGGGAAATCAGCCG.

Comments on this clone: The read terminates 3 residues before the CDR3 end, so the remaining end is supplied by the germline J gene. J is TRBJ1-2 and V is TRBV20-1; tentatively, D is TRBD1 (6 bases). With 4 bases removed from V and 5 bases from J, the gap between germline ends came to 17 bases. The CDR3 runs to 14 residues. Germline-derived CDR1 and CDR2 are DFQATT and SNEGSKA (reference sequence). CDR3 amino acids: CSAINREGAYGYTF. The sequenced part of the CDR3 DNA is TGCAGTGCTATTAACAGGGAAGGGGCGTATGGC.

Points on this clone: The read ends 3 residues early relative to the CDR3; the germline J gene fills the gap. This same CDR3 is encoded by further DNA sequences in the sample. The gene calls are TRBV2 and TRBJ1-3, with 10 bases matching TRBD1. The length of the CDR3 is 13 residues. In germline, CDR1 is SNHLY, CDR2 FYNNEI. The CDR3 reads CASRGSPGQGIYF. Partial CDR3 DNA: TGTGCCAGCAGGGGAAGCCCGGGACAGGGG.

The CDR3 sequence: CASSWGVTGIYNSPLHF. The CDR3 DNA, read in part, is TGTGCCAGCAGTTGGGGGGTTACGGGGATATATAATTCACCC. The rearrangement links TRBV12-3 or TRBV12-4 to TRBJ1-6; weak D call: TRBD1 (5 bases). The CDR3 end falls 3 residues outside the read, so it is completed with the germline J gene. CDR3 size: 17 residues. The V gene lost 4 bases and the J gene lost 4 bases, with 17 bases spanning the gap.

Incomplete CDR3 DNA: TGTGCCAGCAGCCAACAGGGGGCGAACACAGATACC. It is translated as CASSQQGANTDT. The CDR3 as a whole reads CASSQQGANTDTQYF. The chain recombines TRBV7-2 with TRBJ2-5, with 9 bases fitting TRBD1. The sequenced fragment ends 3 residues before the CDR3 boundary, so the rest is inferred from the germline J gene. The length of the CDR3 is 15 residues. Germline CDR1 reads SGHTA; CDR2 reads FQGNSA. The variable domain in full, with the rest retrieved from reference TRBV7-2 and TRBJ2-5, is GAGVSQSPSNKVTEKGKDVELRCDPISGHTALYWYRQSLGQGLEFLIYFQGNSAPDKSGLPSDRFSAERTGGSVSTLTIQRTQQEDSAVYLCASSQQGANTDTQYFGPGTRLLVL.

Notes on this clone: Read data end 3 residues before the CDR3 end; the end is taken from the germline J gene. The rearrangement joins TRBV28 to TRBJ2-7; D unresolved. This CDR3 region has 14 residues. Germline assignment: CDR1 MDHEN and CDR2 SYDVKM. Trimming removed 8 bases from V and 0 bases from J, with 14 bases in between. The part of the CDR3 DNA that was read is TGTGCCAGCTGCCGCGACTCGGCCTCCTACGAG. It translates to CASCRDSASYE. Given in full, the CDR3 is CASCRDSASYEQYF.

Points on this clone: The read terminates 3 residues ahead of where the CDR3 ends, so the germline J gene completes it. The V and J genes are TRBV20-1 and TRBJ2-7; D gene unclear. The germline V gene encodes CDR1 DFQATT and CDR2 SNEGSKA (reference sequence). There are 13 residues in the CDR3. Trimming removed 3 bases at V and 4 bases at J, with 13 bases between. The CDR3 DNA, read in part, is TGCAGTGCTAGCGCGAGATCGGGTTACGAG. Translated, it gives CSASARSGYE. The full CDR3 sequence reads CSASARSGYEQYF.

As concerns this clone: Read sequence stops 3 residues before the CDR3 end, and the germline J gene provides the missing end. This chain joins TRBV6-2 or TRBV6-3 and TRBJ1-1; no clear D gene. CDR3 length equals 12 residues. With 2 bases removed from V and 7 bases from J, the gap between germline ends came to 8 bases. Germline CDR1 MNHEY, CDR2 SVGEGT. The CDR3 here is CASSYVRSEAFF. The DNA read from the CDR3 is TGTGCCAGCAGTTACGTACGTAGTGAA.

As for this clone: The CDR3 end falls 3 residues outside the read, so it is completed with the germline J gene. This rearrangement joins TRBV19 to TRBJ1-1, with a weak D call TRBD1 (6 bases). Per the germline V gene, CDR1 is LNHDA and CDR2 is SQIVND (reference sequence). The CDR3 totals 14 residues. V gave up 5 bases and J gave up 6 bases, with 16 bases separating them. This CDR3 is CASSPRGQRSEAFF. The sequenced CDR3 bases are TGTGCCAGTAGTCCCCGTGGACAGAGGTCTGAA.

As for this clone: The CDR3 end falls 3 residues outside the read, so it is completed with the germline J gene. The genes are TRBV9 and TRBJ2-5; 12 positions agree with TRBD2. The junction had 1 base not matched to a gene; V was cut back by 0 bases and J by 4 bases. Germline CDR1 reads SGDLS; CDR2 reads YYNGEE. This CDR3 has 15 residues. Incomplete CDR3 DNA: TGTGCCAGCAGCGTAGAACTAGCGGGAGGAGAGACC. Translated, it gives CASSVELAGGET. The complete CDR3 sequence is CASSVELAGGETQYF.

On this clone: The read terminates 3 residues before the CDR3 end, so the remaining end is supplied by the germline J gene. The gene calls are TRBV7-3 and TRBJ2-1; 10 positions match TRBD2. The length of the CDR3 is 16 residues. Germline V gene data show CDR1 as SGHTA and CDR2 as FQGTGA. Trimming at V came to 5 bases and at J to 8 bases, leaving 12 bases not matched to a gene. CDR3 residues: CASSPAPSGRSYEQFF. The CDR3 DNA, read in part, is TGTGCCAGCAGCCCGGCGCCTAGCGGGAGATCATATGAG.

Comment on this clone: The CDR3 end lies 3 residues beyond the end of the read and is filled in from the germline J gene. The chain couples TRBV7-2 to TRBJ1-2; D remains ambiguous. CDR1 and CDR2 (germline): SGHTA, FQGNSA. The CDR3 sequence is 13 residues long. The CDR3 bases that were read are TGTGCCAGCAGCTCGAGTTTCTCCTACGAC. Its protein product is CASSSSFSYD. The entire CDR3 protein is CASSSSFSYDYTF.

As for this clone: The sequenced fragment ends 3 residues before the CDR3 boundary, so the rest is inferred from the germline J gene. The chain uses TRBV2 and TRBJ1-4, with D tentatively TRBD1 (6 bases). Germline assignment: CDR1 SNHLY and CDR2 FYNNEI. The CDR3 is 14 residues long. CDR3 loop: CASSEAGATGKLFF. CDR3 DNA, as far as it was read: TGTGCCAGCAGTGAAGCGGGGGCAACGGGGAAA.

CDR3 protein: CASSALDRWNTEAFF. CDR3 bases read: TGTGCCAGTAGTGCCCTCGATCGGTGGAACACTGAA. V is TRBV19 and J is TRBJ1-1; D unclear. The read ends 3 residues early relative to the CDR3; the germline J gene fills the gap. The CDR3 totals 15 residues. Deletions cut 5 bases from V and 1 base from J, with 14 bases between. The V gene's germline CDR1 is LNHDA and CDR2 SQIVND (reference sequence).

Of note for this clone: The read ends 3 residues early relative to the CDR3; the germline J gene fills the gap. The rearrangement uses TRBV5-1 and TRBJ1-1; D is perhaps TRBD1 (6 bases). The ends were cut back, 4 bases at V and 1 base at J, with 11 bases in the middle. In germline, CDR1 is SGHRS, CDR2 YFSETQ. This CDR3 contains 14 residues. CDR3 region: CASSGRDTNTEAFF. The CDR3 DNA, read in part, is TGCGCCAGCAGCGGAAGGGACACGAACACTGAA.

In regard to this clone: The read terminates 3 residues ahead of where the CDR3 ends, so the germline J gene completes it. The chain has TRBV7-9 and TRBJ2-2; 8 nucleotides match TRBD1. After removal of 9 bases from V and 4 bases from J, the junction contained 4 bases not matched to a gene. CDR1 SEHNR and CDR2 FQNEAQ come from the germline V gene (reference sequence). The CDR3 is 13 amino acids. CDR3 bases read: TGTGCCAGGGAAGGACAGGGCACCGGGGAG. Translated: CAREGQGTGE. The complete CDR3 sequence is CAREGQGTGELFF.

About this clone itself: The read halts 3 residues ahead of the CDR3 end, with the missing end drawn from the germline J gene. The chain has TRBV6-2 or TRBV6-3 and TRBJ2-7; TRBD2 matches 8 bases. The CDR3 loop spans 15 amino acids. Germline V gene data show CDR1 as MNHEY and CDR2 as SVGEGT. The junction had 11 bases not matched to a gene; V was cut back by 6 bases and J by 4 bases. CDR3 residues: CASSSRGGRPYEQYF. Incomplete CDR3 DNA: TGTGCCAGCAGCTCCCGGGGGGGACGGCCTTACGAG.

As to this clone: The read falls 3 residues short of the CDR3 end, and the missing part is taken from the germline J gene. This chain uses TRBV29-1 with TRBJ2-7, with no clear D. This CDR3 comprises 13 residues. Trimming stripped 1 base from V and 2 bases from J, with 9 bases between. The V gene's germline CDR1 is SQVTM and CDR2 ANQGSEA. CDR3: CSVEVVATYEQYF. The DNA read from the CDR3 is TGCAGCGTTGAAGTGGTGGCAACCTACGAG.